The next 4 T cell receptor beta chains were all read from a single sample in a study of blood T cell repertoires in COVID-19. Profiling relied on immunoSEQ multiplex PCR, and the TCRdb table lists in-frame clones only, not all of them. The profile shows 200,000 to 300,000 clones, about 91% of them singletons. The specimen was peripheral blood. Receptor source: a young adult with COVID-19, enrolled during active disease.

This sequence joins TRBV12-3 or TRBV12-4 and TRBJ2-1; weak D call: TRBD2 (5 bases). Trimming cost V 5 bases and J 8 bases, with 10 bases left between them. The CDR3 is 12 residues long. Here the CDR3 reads CASSPRRHEQFF. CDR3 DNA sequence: TGTGCCAGCAGTCCCAGGAGGCATGAGCAGTTCTTC.

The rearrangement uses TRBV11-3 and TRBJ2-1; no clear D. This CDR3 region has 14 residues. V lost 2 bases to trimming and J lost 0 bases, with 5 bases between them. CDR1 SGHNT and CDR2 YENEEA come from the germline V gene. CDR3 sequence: CASSLSGSYNEQFF. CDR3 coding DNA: TGTGCCAGCAGCTTATCCGGCTCCTACAATGAGCAGTTCTTC.

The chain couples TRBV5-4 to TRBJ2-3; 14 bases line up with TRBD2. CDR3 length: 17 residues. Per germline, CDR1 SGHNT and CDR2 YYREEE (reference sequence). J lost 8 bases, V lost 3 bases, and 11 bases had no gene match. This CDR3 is CASSYGGTSGRTATQYF. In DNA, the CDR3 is TGTGCCAGCAGCTACGGTGGGACTAGCGGGAGAACGGCTACGCAGTATTTT.

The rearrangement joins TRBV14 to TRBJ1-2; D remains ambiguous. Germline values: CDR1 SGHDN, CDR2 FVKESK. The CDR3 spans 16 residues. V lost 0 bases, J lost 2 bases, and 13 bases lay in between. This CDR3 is CASSQEATGGNYGYTF. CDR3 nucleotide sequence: TGTGCCAGCAGCCAAGAGGCCACTGGAGGAAACTATGGCTACACCTTC.